What follows describes a single TCR beta chain. This entry comes from a study of cytomegalovirus exposure and HLA in healthy donors. PCR involved 60 Vbeta and 13 Jbeta primers. Clones were read by immunoSEQ multiplex PCR, and TCRdb kept only the in-frame ones, dropping some. The sample carries roughly 84,000 clones, around 77% recorded once. The trim removed 2 bases at V and 3 bases at J, leaving 7 bases unmatched. This CDR3 spans 15 amino acids. The V gene's germline CDR1 is GTSNPN and CDR2 SVGIG (reference sequence). The sequenced material came from PBMCs. The rearrangement uses TRBV30 and TRBJ1-3, with 7 bases fitting TRBD1. This receptor was taken from a middle-aged man in good health and CMV-seronegative. This CDR3 is CAWSTWDSVGNTIYF. Written as DNA, the CDR3 is TGTGCCTGGAGTACGTGGGACAGCGTTGGAAACACCATATATTTT.